A selection of T cell receptor beta chains follows, all from one sample in a study of T cell changes during pregnancy in multiple sclerosis. Profiling relied on immunoSEQ multiplex PCR, and the TCRdb table lists in-frame clones only, not all of them. The sample lists 40,000 to 50,000 clones, around 93% occurring once. The sample consisted of CD8+ T cells from peripheral blood mononuclear cells, taken in the first trimester of pregnancy. Every receptor here comes from a female donor with multiple sclerosis, enrolled in a pregnancy study. Each CDR3 is given without its conserved first and last residue. Fields, in order: clone size, V gene, J gene, CDR3 protein. Not all rows give a size; the values are once, few, many and, for expanded clones, a class.

clone_size: NA; v_call: TRBV4-1; j_call: TRBJ2-1; cdr3_aa: ASGQAGSYNEQF
clone_size: NA; v_call: TRBV7-9; j_call: TRBJ2-1; cdr3_aa: ASSPRQGPGPHEQF
clone_size: NA; v_call: TRBV6-1; j_call: TRBJ2-1; cdr3_aa: ASSGGTSGPGSYNEQF
clone_size: NA; v_call: TRBV15; j_call: TRBJ2-7; cdr3_aa: ATTNSGTWGYEQY
clone_size: NA; v_call: TRBV5-4; j_call: TRBJ2-7; cdr3_aa: ASSRQGITYEQY
clone_size: NA; v_call: TRBV19; j_call: TRBJ2-1; cdr3_aa: ASSNPGSAYNEQF
clone_size: NA; v_call: TRBV28; j_call: TRBJ2-7; cdr3_aa: ASSPVDRVNEQY
clone_size: NA; v_call: TRBV30; j_call: TRBJ1-5; cdr3_aa: AWSVGQGYQPQH
clone_size: NA; v_call: TRBV2; j_call: TRBJ1-2; cdr3_aa: ASRFRQGVKDGYT
clone_size: NA; v_call: TRBV30; j_call: TRBJ2-7; cdr3_aa: AWSVPREIKMEQY
clone_size: NA; v_call: TRBV10-3; j_call: TRBJ2-5; cdr3_aa: AIRGDSQETQY
clone_size: once; v_call: TRBV13; j_call: TRBJ2-1; cdr3_aa: ASSWGGSSYNEQF
clone_size: NA; v_call: TRBV13; j_call: TRBJ2-7; cdr3_aa: ASSLRTRGSYEQY
clone_size: NA; v_call: TRBV4-2; j_call: TRBJ2-1; cdr3_aa: ASSQDRSGGYNEQF
clone_size: NA; v_call: TRBV9; j_call: TRBJ2-1; cdr3_aa: ASSGVTDEQF
clone_size: few; v_call: TRBV27; j_call: TRBJ1-2; cdr3_aa: ASSFQGIEGYT
clone_size: few; v_call: TRBV19; j_call: TRBJ2-1; cdr3_aa: ASSIGANEQF
clone_size: NA; v_call: TRBV19; j_call: TRBJ1-5; cdr3_aa: ASSIDAAGPQH
clone_size: NA; v_call: TRBV7-9; j_call: TRBJ2-5; cdr3_aa: ASSSLETQY
clone_size: NA; v_call: TRBV10-1; j_call: TRBJ2-7; cdr3_aa: ASSPGTGGPYEQY
clone_size: NA; v_call: TRBV4-1; j_call: TRBJ1-5; cdr3_aa: ASSQNSGSNQPQH
clone_size: NA; v_call: TRBV7-9; j_call: TRBJ1-2; cdr3_aa: ASSYAGLLYGYT
clone_size: NA; v_call: TRBV27; j_call: TRBJ2-7; cdr3_aa: ASRQNYEQY
clone_size: once; v_call: TRBV28; j_call: TRBJ2-1; cdr3_aa: ASTMDSPYNEQF
clone_size: NA; v_call: TRBV4-3; j_call: TRBJ2-7; cdr3_aa: ASSLTAGAFYEQY
clone_size: NA; v_call: TRBV27; j_call: TRBJ2-5; cdr3_aa: ASSLGQAEEETQY
clone_size: NA; v_call: TRBV4-2; j_call: TRBJ2-7; cdr3_aa: ASSLSLAGADEQY
clone_size: few; v_call: TRBV28; j_call: TRBJ1-4; cdr3_aa: ARDRGQRGTNEKLF